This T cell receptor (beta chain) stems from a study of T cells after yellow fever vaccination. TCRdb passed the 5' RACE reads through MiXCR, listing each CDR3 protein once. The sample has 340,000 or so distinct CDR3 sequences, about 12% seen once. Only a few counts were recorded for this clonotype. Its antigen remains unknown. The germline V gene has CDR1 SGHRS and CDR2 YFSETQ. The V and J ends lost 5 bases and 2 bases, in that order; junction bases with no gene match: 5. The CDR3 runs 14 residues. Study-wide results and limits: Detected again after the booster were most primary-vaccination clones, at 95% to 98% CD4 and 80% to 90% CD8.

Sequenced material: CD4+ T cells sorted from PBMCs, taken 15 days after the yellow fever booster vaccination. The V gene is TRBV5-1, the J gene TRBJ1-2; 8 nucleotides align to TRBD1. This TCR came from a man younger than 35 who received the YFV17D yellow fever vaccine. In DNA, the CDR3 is TGCGCCAGCAGGCTTCGGGACAGGAACTATGGCTACACCTTC. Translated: CASRLRDRNYGYTF.